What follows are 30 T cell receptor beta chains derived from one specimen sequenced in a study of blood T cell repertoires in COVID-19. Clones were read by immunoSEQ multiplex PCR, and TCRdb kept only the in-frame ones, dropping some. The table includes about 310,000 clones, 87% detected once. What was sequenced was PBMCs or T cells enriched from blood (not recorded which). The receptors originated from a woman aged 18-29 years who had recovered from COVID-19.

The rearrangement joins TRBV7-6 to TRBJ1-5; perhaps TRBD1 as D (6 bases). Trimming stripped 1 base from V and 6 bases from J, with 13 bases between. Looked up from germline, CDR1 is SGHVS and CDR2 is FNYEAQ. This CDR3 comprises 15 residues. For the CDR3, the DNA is TGTGCCAGCAGCTTAGGTCCCCAGGACAGTCAGCCCCAGCATTTT. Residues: CASSLGPQDSQPQHF. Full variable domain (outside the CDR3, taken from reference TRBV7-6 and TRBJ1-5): GAGVSQSPRYKVTKRGQDVALRCDPISGHVSLYWYRQALGQGPEFLTYFNYEAQQDKSGLPNDRFSAERPEGSISTLTIQRTEQRDSAMYRCASSLGPQDSQPQHFGDGTRLSIL.

DNA of the CDR3: TGTGCCAGCAGTTACCCCCGACAGGCTATGAACACTGAAGCTTTCTTT. Its protein product is CASSYPRQAMNTEAFF. The rearrangement uses TRBV28 and TRBJ1-1, with a tentative D call TRBD1 (6 bases). Trimming cost V 4 bases and J 0 bases, with 15 bases left between them. This CDR3 contains 16 residues. CDR1 and CDR2 (germline): MDHEN, SYDVKM.

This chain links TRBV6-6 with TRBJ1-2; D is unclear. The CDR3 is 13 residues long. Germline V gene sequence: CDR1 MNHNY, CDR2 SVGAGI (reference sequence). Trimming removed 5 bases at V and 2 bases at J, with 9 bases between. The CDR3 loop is CASSPDPNYGYTF. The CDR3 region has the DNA TGTGCCAGCAGTCCAGATCCGAACTATGGCTACACCTTC.

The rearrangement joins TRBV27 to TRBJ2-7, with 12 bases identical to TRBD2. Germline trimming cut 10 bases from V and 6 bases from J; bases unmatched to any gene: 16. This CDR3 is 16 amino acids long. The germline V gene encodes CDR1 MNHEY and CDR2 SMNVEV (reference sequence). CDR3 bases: TGTGCCACCTCGGGGCTAGCGGGAGGGCCTTTCGGCGAGCAGTACTTC. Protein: CATSGLAGGPFGEQYF.

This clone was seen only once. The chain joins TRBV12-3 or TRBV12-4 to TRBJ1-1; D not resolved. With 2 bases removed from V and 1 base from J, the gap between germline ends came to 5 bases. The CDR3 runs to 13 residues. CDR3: CASSLSENTEAFF. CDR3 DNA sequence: TGTGCCAGCAGTTTATCAGAGAACACTGAAGCTTTCTTT.

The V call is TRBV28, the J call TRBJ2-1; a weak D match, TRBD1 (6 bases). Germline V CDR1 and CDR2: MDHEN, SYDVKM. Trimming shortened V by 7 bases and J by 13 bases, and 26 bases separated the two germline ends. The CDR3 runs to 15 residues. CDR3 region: CASNQGVARGRQQFF. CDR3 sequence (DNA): TGTGCCAGCAACCAAGGCGTGGCCAGGGGCCGGCAACAGTTCTTC. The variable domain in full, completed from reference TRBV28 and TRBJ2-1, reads DVKVTQSSRYLVKRTGEKVFLECVQDMDHENMFWYRQDPGLGLRLIYFSYDVKMKEKGDIPEGYSVSREKKERFSLILESASTNQTSMYLCASNQGVARGRQQFFGPGTRLTVL.

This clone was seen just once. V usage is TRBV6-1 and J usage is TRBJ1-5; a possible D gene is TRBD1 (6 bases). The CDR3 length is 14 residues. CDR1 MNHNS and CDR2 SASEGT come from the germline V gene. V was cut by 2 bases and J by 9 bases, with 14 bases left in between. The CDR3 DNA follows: TGTGCCAGCAGTGAAAACAGGGCTTTGACGCCCCAGCATTTT. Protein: CASSENRALTPQHF.

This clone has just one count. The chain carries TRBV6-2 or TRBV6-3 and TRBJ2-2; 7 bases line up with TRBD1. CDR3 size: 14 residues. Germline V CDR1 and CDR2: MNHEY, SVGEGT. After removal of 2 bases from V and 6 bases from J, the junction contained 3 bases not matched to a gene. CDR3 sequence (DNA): TGTGCCAGCAGTTACAGGACAGGATCCGGGGAGCTGTTTTTT. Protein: CASSYRTGSGELFF.

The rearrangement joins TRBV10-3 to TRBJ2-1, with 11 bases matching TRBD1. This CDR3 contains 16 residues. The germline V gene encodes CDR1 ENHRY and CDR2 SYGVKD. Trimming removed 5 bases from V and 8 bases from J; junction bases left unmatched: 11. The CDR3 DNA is TGTGCCATCAGTCCCGGGACAGGGGGGCTTAGCGATGAGCAGTTCTTC. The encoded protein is CAISPGTGGLSDEQFF.

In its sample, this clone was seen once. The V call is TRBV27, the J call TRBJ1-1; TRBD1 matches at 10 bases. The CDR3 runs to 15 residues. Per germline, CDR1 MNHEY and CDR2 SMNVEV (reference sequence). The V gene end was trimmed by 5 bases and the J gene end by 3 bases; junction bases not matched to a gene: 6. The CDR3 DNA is TGTGCCAGCAGTCCCGAGACAGGGGGCCACACTGAAGCTTTCTTT. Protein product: CASSPETGGHTEAFF.

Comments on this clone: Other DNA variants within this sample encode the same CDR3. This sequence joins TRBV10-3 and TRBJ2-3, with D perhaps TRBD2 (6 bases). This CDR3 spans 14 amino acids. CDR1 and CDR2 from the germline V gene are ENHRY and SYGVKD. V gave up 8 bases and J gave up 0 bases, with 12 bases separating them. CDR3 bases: TGTGCCATCCGGGGTAGCGGAAGCACAGATACGCAGTATTTT. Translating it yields CAIRGSGSTDTQYF.

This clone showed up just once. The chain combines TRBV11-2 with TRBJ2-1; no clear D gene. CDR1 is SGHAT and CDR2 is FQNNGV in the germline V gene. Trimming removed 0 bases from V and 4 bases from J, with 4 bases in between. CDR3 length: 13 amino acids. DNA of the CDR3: TGTGCCAGCAGCTTAGATTCTTACAATGAGCAGTTCTTC. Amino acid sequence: CASSLDSYNEQFF.

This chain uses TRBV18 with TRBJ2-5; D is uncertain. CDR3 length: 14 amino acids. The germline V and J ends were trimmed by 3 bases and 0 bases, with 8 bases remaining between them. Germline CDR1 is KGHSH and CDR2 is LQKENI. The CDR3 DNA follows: TGTGCCAGCTCACCTACAGCTGACCAAGAGACCCAGTACTTC. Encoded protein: CASSPTADQETQYF.

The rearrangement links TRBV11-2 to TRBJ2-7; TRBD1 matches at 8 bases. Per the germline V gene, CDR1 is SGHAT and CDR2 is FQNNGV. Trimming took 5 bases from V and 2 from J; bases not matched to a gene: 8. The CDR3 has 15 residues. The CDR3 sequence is CASSIRTGLTYEQYF. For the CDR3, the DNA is TGTGCCAGCAGCATACGGACAGGGCTAACCTACGAGCAGTACTTC.

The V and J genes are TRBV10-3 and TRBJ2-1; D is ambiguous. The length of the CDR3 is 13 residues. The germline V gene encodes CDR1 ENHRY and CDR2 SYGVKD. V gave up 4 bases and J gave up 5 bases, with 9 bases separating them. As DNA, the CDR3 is TGTGCCATCAGTGGAGACAAAAACAATGAGCAGTTCTTC. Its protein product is CAISGDKNNEQFF.

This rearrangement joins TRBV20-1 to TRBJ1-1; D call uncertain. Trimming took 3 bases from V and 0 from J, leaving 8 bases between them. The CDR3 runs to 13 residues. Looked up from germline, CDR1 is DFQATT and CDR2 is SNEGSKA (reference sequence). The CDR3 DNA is TGCAGTGCTAGTCTAAATATGAACACTGAAGCTTTCTTT. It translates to CSASLNMNTEAFF.

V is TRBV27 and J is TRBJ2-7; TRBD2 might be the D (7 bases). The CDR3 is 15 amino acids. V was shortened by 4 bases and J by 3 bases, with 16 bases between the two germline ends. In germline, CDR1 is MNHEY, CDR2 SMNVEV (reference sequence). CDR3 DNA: TGTGCCAGCAGTTCTGGGGGGGGACACTACTACGAGCAGTACTTC. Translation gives CASSSGGGHYYEQYF.

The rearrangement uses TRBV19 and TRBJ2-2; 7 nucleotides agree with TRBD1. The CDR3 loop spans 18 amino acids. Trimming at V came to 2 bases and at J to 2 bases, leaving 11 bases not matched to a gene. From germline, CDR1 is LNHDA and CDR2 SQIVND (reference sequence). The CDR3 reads CASSISRYRDSNTGELFF. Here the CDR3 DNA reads TGTGCCAGTAGTATATCCCGTTACCGGGACAGCAACACCGGGGAGCTGTTTTTT.

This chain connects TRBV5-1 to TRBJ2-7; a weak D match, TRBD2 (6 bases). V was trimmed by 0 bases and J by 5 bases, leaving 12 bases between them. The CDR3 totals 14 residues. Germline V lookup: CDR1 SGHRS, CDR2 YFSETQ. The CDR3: CASSLAPDYHEQYF. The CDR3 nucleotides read TGCGCCAGCAGCTTGGCCCCGGACTACCACGAGCAGTACTTC.

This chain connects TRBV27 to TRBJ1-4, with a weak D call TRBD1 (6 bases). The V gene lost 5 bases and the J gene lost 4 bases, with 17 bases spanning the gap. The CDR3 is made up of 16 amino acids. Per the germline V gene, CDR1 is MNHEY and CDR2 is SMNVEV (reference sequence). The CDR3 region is CASSHRWGQVNEKLFF. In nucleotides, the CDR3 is TGTGCCAGCAGTCATAGATGGGGGCAGGTTAATGAAAAACTGTTTTTT.

In DNA form, the CDR3 reads TGTGCCAGCAGCTTGGGAACAGGGAGCCCCAAGACCCAGTACTTC. Translation gives CASSLGTGSPKTQYF. This chain joins TRBV5-4 and TRBJ2-5; a possible D gene is TRBD1 (6 bases). The germline V and J ends were trimmed by 0 bases and 6 bases, with 15 bases remaining between them. The CDR3 is made up of 15 amino acids. The germline CDR1 and CDR2 sequences are SGHNT and YYREEE (reference sequence).

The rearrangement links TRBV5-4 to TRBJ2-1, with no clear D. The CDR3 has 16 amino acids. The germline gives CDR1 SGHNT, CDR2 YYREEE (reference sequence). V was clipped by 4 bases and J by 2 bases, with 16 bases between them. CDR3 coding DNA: TGTGCCAGCAGCCCCCTTGCCTCTATAACCTACAATGAGCAGTTCTTC. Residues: CASSPLASITYNEQFF.

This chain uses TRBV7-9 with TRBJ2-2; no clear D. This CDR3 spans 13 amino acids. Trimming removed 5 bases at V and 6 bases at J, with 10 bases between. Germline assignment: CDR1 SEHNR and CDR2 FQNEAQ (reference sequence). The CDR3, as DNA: TGTGCCAGCAGCAAGTGGGCGTCCGGGGAGCTGTTTTTT. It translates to CASSKWASGELFF.

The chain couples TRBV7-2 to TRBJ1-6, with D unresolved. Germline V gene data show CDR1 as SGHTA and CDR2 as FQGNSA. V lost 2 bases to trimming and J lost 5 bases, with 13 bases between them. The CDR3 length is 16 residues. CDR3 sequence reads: CASSLTPPNNNSPLHF. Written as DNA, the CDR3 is TGTGCCAGCAGCTTAACCCCGCCTAATAATAATTCACCCCTCCACTTT.

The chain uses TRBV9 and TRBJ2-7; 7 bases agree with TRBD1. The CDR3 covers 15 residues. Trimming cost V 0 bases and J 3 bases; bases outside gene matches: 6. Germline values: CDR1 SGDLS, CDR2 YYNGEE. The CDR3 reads CASSVGQGLVYEQYF. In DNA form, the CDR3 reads TGTGCCAGCAGCGTAGGACAGGGTCTTGTCTACGAGCAGTACTTC.

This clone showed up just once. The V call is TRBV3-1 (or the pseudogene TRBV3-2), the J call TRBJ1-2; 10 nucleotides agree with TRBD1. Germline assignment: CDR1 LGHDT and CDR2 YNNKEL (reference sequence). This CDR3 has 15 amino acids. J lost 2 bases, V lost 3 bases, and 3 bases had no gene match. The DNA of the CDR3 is TGTGCCAGCAGCCAGTGGGACAGGGGAAACTATGGCTACACCTTC. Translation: CASSQWDRGNYGYTF.

The CDR3 bases are TGTGCCAGCAGCTTAAGACAGGCACAAGAGACCCAGTACTTC. The encoded protein is CASSLRQAQETQYF. The chain couples TRBV7-6 to TRBJ2-5, with D perhaps TRBD1 (6 bases). The V end lost 2 bases, the J end lost 2 bases, and 9 bases lay between the germline ends. Germline lookup yields CDR1 SGHVS and CDR2 FNYEAQ. This CDR3 spans 14 amino acids.

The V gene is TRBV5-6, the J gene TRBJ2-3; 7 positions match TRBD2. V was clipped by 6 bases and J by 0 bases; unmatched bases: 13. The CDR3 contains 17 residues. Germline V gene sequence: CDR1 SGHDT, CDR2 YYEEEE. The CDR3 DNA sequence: TGTGCCAGCACCCTGGTACGGTGGGGGGGAAGCACAGATACGCAGTATTTT. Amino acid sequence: CASTLVRWGGSTDTQYF.

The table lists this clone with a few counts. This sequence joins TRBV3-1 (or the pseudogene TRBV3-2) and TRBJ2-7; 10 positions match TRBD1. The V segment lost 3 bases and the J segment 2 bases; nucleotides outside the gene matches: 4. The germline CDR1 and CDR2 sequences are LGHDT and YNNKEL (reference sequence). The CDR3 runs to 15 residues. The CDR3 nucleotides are TGTGCCAGCAGCCAGGGACAGGGGCTTCCCTACGAGCAGTACTTC. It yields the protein CASSQGQGLPYEQYF.

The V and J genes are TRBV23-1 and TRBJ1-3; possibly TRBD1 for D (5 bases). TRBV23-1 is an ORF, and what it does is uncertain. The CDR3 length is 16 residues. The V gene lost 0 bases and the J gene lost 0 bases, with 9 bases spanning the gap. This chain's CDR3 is CASSQSYTGSGNTIYF. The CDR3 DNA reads TGCGCCAGCAGTCAATCGTATACAGGCTCTGGAAACACCATATATTTT.